This T cell receptor (beta chain) was identified in a study of regulatory T cells in long-lasting Graves disease. Across the study: More than 5 years of antithyroid drugs with positive TSH receptor antibodies defined persistent Graves' disease. Study-level points and caveats: The study found persistent patients shared more public clonotypes (over 2,500) than new patients (around 1,000). There was favoring of TRBV28, TRBJ1-2 and TRBJ2-5 in persistent disease. No thyroid tissue was studied; the work used peripheral blood only.

The sample's time point: persistent/refractory GD, antithyroid drugs over 5 years with positive TRAb. With RNA extracted from PBMCs as input, the TCR library was made. This clonotype was seen at least ten times. Its cognate antigen is unknown. CDR1 and CDR2 (germline): KGHSH, LQKENI. Deletions cut 6 bases from V and 3 bases from J, with 11 bases between. CDR3 size: 13 residues. CDR3-region Arm-PCR and iRepertoire HTBI primers produced the TCR beta libraries. TCRdb reprocessed the multiplex PCR reads with MiXCR, giving one entry per CDR3 protein. The table includes about 660,000 distinct CDR3 sequences, 25% to 35% detected once.

Sequencing was performed on peripheral blood mononuclear cells (PBMCs), taken when the disease was refractory, from a patient treated with antithyroid drugs. This receptor was obtained from a female donor with Graves disease. This chain links TRBV18 with TRBJ2-5, with D perhaps matching TRBD2 (5 bases). CDR3 DNA: TGTGCCAGCTCTTCTACCGGGGAAGAGACCCAGTACTTC. This translates into CASSSTGEETQYF.